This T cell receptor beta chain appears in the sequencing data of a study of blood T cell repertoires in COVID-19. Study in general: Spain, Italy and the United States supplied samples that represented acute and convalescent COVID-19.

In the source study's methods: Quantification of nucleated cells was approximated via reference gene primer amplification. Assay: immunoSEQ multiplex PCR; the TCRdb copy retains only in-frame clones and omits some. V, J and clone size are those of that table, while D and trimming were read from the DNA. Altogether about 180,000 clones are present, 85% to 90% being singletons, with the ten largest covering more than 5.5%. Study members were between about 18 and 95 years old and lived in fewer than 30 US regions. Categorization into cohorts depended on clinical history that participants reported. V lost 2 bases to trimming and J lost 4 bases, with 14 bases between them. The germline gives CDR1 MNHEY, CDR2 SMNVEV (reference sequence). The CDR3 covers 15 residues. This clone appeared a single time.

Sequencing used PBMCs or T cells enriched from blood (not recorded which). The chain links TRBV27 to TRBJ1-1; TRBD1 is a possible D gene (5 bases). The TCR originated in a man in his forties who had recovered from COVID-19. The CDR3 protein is CASSLLAGRFTEAFF. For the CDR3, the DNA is TGTGCCAGCAGTTTACTGGCAGGGCGATTCACTGAAGCTTTCTTT.